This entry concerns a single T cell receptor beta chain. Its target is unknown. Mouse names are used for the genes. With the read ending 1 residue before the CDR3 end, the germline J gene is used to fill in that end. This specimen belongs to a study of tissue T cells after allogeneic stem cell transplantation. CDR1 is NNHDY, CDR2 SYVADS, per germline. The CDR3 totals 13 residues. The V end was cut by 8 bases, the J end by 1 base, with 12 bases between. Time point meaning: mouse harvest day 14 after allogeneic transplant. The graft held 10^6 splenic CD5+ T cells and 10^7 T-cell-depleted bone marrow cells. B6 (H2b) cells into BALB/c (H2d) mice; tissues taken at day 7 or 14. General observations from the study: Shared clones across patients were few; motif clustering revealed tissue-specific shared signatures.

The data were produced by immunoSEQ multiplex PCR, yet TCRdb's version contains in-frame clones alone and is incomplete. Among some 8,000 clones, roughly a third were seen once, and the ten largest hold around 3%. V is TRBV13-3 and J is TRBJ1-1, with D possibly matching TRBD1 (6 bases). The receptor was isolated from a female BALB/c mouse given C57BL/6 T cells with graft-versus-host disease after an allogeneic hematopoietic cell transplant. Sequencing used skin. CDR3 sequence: CASSGQRNTEVFF. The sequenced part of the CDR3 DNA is TGTGCCAGTTCGGGACAAAGAAACACAGAAGTCTTC.